The rows below give T cell receptor beta chains drawn from one sample of a study of cytomegalovirus exposure and HLA in healthy donors. The protocol was immunoSEQ multiplex PCR, while the TCRdb copy is restricted to in-frame clones and leaves out a portion. The sample has 100,000 to 150,000 clones, approximately 72% seen once. What was sequenced was PBMCs. These TCRs come from a human donor in good health. Each CDR3 is given with its conserved first and last residue. The D gene is left open where the match is weak. The size entry is marked missing in some rows and otherwise reads once, few, many or a size class.

size | D | J | V | DNA | CDR3
- | TRBD2 | TRBJ2-2 | TRBV7-3 | TGTGCCAGCAGCGTCGGGAGGGCCGAAGCCGGGGAGCTGTTTTTT | CASSVGRAEAGELFF
- | - | TRBJ1-1 | TRBV5-8 | TGTGCCAGCAGCTTGTTCCAGGGTAGGACTGAAGCTTTCTTT | CASSLFQGRTEAFF
few | - | TRBJ1-2 | TRBV2 | TGTGCCAGCCGCACACGTTCGGGCTACACCTTC | CASRTRSGYTF
- | - | TRBJ2-7 | TRBV2 | TGTGCCAGCAGGAGGGAAATATCCTACGAGCAGTACTTC | CASRREISYEQYF
- | - | TRBJ1-5 | TRBV21-1 | TGTGCCCCCTATCAGCCCCAGCATTTT | CAPYQPQHF
- | - | TRBJ2-2 | TRBV4-1 | TGCGCCAGCAGCTTAACCGGGGAGCTGTTTTTT | CASSLTGELFF
- | - | TRBJ2-2 | TRBV7-2 | TGTGCCAGCAGCTTAGTTTCTTTCGCGGCCGGGGAGCTGTTTTTT | CASSLVSFAAGELFF
- | - | TRBJ1-6 | TRBV27 | TGTGCCAGCAGTTTCGTTTCTGCAGGGGTCTATAATTCACCCCTCCACTTT | CASSFVSAGVYNSPLHF
once | TRBD2 | TRBJ2-7 | TRBV2 | TGTGCCAGCAGTGAGGGTAGCGGGAGCGGAATAAGCTCCTACGAGCAGTACTTC | CASSEGSGSGISSYEQYF
- | - | TRBJ1-1 | TRBV19 | TGTGCAACGCGCAATCACCTAGATGAAGCTTTCTTT | CATRNHLDEAFF
- | - | TRBJ2-2 | TRBV7-9 | TGTGCCAGCAGCTTAGATACTGTGCTAGCAATAGGCACCGGGGAGCTGTTTTTT | CASSLDTVLAIGTGELFF
- | - | TRBJ1-6 | TRBV6-1 | TGTGCCAGCAGTGAAGTTACGGGTGGATGGTCACCCCTCCACTTT | CASSEVTGGWSPLHF
- | - | TRBJ2-2 | TRBV2 | TGTGCCAGCAGTGGACAGATGAACACCGGGGAGCTGTTTTTT | CASSGQMNTGELFF
once | - | TRBJ2-6 | TRBV2 | TGTGCCAGCAGGGGGCTGGACGTCCTGACTTTC | CASRGLDVLTF
- | TRBD2 | TRBJ2-5 | TRBV4-3 | TGCGCCAGCAGCCAGGGACTAGCGGGAGAGGGGACCCAGTACTTC | CASSQGLAGEGTQYF
- | - | TRBJ2-4 | TRBV27 | TGTGCCAGCAGTTCCCCCGGTGGACAGATGAAAAACATTCAGTACTTC | CASSSPGGQMKNIQYF
few | - | TRBJ2-2 | TRBV27 | TGTGCCAGCAGTCGATACTTGGGAGCGAACACCGGGGAGCTGTTTTTT | CASSRYLGANTGELFF
- | - | TRBJ1-2 | TRBV6-6 | TGTGCCAGCAGCACCGCAGGGGTGGAGGGCTACACCTTC | CASSTAGVEGYTF
few | - | TRBJ1-5 | TRBV9 | TGTGCCAGCAGCCTAACAGGGTATAGCAATCAGCCCCAGCATTTT | CASSLTGYSNQPQHF
- | - | TRBJ1-1 | TRBV19 | TGTGCCAGTAAAGCACCCCTTTACGGTAGCACTGAAGCTTTCTTT | CASKAPLYGSTEAFF
- | TRBD1 | TRBJ2-1 | TRBV18 | TGTGCCAGCTCAGTTAAACAGGGGGCCGCCTACAATGAGCAGTTCTTC | CASSVKQGAAYNEQFF
- | TRBD1 | TRBJ1-2 | TRBV29-1 | TGCAGCGTTGGGGGACAGGGCCCCCCTAACTATGGCTACACCTTC | CSVGGQGPPNYGYTF
- | TRBD2 | TRBJ2-1 | TRBV29-1 | TGCAGCGTTGGACTAGCGGGCTACAATGAGCAGTTCTTC | CSVGLAGYNEQFF